The T cell receptor beta chain under discussion was sequenced for a study of OX40 agonist ivuxolimab in advanced cancers. General study results and limits: By week 6 at 0.1 to 3.0 mg/kg, blood CD4+ and CD8+ T cells had expanded clonally. Clonal expansion among partial responders at 0.1-3.0 mg/kg ranked near the lowest.

This CDR3 contains 15 residues. Germline CDR1 reads SNHLY; CDR2 reads FYNNEI. The V gene lost 7 bases and the J gene lost 0 bases, with 14 bases spanning the gap. Concerning this clone: Its antigen is as yet unknown.

Sequencing was performed with immunoSEQ multiplex PCR; in TCRdb, only in-frame clones are kept and a portion is missing. The sample has 65,000 to 85,000 clones, around 90% seen once. This rearrangement joins TRBV2 to TRBJ2-3, with no clear D. The clonotype comes from an adult with an advanced solid tumor such as melanoma, head and neck, liver or kidney cancer. The input for sequencing was CD4+ or CD8+ T cells sorted from blood, taken in a trial of the OX40 agonist ivuxolimab. CDR3 residues: CASTRSRSSTDTQYF. In DNA, the CDR3 is TGTGCCAGCACTAGATCTAGGTCTAGCACAGATACGCAGTATTTT. Together with reference TRBV2 and TRBJ2-3, the CDR3 gives the full variable domain: EPEVTQTPSHQVTQMGQEVILRCVPISNHLYFYWYRQILGQKVEFLVSFYNNEISEKSEIFDDQFSVERPDGSNFTLKIRSTKLEDSAMYFCASTRSRSSTDTQYFGPGTRLTVL.